This T cell receptor beta chain was profiled in a study of cytomegalovirus exposure and HLA in healthy donors. The CDR3 length is 12 residues. From germline, CDR1 is SGHNT and CDR2 YYREEE (reference sequence). Unmatched junction bases numbered 4, after V lost 4 bases and J lost 10 bases. Overall study findings and caveats: The authors confirmed in vitro that a few CMV-associated chains were specific for CMV antigens. Per published reports, the classifier diagnosed cytomegalovirus status with high specificity and sensitivity.

Only in-frame clones appear in the TCRdb table, and some are missing; sequencing was by immunoSEQ multiplex PCR. The sample has 190,000 or so clones; 80% to 90% are singletons. This clone was observed a single time. Its matching antigen is unknown. Specimen: PBMCs. The chain combines TRBV5-4 with TRBJ2-1; 8 positions agree with TRBD1. This receptor was identified in a woman aged 25 to 45 in good health and CMV-seropositive. In nucleotides, the CDR3 is TGTGCCAGCAGCATCGACAGGGGCGAGCAGTTCTTC. The encoded protein is CASSIDRGEQFF.